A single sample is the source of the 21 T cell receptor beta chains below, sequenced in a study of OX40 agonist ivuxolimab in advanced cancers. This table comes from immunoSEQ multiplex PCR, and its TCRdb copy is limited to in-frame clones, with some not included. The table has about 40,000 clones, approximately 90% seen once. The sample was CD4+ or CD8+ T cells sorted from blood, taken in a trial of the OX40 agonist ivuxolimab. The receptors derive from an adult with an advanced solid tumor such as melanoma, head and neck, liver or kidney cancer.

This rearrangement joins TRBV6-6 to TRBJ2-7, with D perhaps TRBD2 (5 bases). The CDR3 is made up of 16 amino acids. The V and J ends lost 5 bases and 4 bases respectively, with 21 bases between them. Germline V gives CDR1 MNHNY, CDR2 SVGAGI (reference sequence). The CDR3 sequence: CASSGITRHTDYEQYF. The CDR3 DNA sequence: TGTGCCAGCAGTGGAATTACTAGGCATACGGATTACGAGCAGTACTTC.

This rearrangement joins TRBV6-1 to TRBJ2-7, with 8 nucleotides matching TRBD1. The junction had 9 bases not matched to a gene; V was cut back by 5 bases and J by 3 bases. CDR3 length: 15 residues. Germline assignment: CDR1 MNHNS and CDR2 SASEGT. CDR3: CASSSLGQAYYEQYF. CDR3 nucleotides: TGTGCCAGCAGTTCCTTGGGACAGGCCTACTACGAGCAGTACTTC.

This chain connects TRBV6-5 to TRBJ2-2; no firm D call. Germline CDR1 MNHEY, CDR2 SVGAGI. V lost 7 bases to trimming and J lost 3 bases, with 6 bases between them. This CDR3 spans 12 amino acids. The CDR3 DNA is TGTGCCAGCACACCTTACACCGGGGAGCTGTTTTTT. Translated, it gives CASTPYTGELFF.

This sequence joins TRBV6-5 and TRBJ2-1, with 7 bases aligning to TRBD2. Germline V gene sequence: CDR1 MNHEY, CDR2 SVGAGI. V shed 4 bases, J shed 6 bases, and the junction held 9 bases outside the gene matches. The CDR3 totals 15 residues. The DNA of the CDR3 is TGTGCCAGCAGTTCGCAGGGCGGGGGAAGCAATGAGCAGTTCTTC. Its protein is CASSSQGGGSNEQFF.

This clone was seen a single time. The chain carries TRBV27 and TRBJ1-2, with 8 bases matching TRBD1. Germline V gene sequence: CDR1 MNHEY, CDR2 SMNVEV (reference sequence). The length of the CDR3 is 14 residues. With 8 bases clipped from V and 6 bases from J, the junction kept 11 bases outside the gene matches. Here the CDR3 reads CASCPTGEPNGYTF. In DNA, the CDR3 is TGTGCCAGCTGTCCGACAGGGGAACCGAATGGCTACACCTTC.

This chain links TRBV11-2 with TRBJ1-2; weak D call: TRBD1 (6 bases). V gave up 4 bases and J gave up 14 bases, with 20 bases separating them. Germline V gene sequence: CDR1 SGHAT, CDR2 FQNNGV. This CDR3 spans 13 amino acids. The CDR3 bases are TGTGCCAGCAGCTCAGAAAACAGTAGGGGGGGGACCTTC. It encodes CASSSENSRGGTF.

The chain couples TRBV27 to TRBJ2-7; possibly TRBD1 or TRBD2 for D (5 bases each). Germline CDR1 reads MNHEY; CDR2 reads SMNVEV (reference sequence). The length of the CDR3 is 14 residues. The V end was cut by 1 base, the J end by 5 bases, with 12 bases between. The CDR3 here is CASSLLWGLHEQYF. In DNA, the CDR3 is TGTGCCAGCAGTTTATTATGGGGGTTGCACGAGCAGTACTTC.

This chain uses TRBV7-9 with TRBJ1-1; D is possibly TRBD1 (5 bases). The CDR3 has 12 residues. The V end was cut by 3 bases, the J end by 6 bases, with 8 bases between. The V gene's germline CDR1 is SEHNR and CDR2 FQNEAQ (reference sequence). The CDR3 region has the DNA TGTGCCAGCAGCTTGATACAGGCTGAAGCTTTCTTT. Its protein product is CASSLIQAEAFF.

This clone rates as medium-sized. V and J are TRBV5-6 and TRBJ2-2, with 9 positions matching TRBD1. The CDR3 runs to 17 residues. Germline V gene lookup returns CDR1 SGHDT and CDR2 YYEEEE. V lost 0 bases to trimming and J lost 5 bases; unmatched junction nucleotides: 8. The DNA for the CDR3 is TGTGCCAGCAGCTTGGACCCGACAGGGGGAAGGACCGGGGAGCTGTTTTTT. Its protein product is CASSLDPTGGRTGELFF. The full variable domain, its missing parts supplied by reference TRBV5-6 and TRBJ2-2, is DAGVTQSPTHLIKTRGQQVTLRCSPKSGHDTVSWYQQALGQGPQFIFQYYEEEERQRGNFPDRFSGHQFPNYSSELNVNALLLGDSALYLCASSLDPTGGRTGELFFGEGSRLTVL.

The CDR3 DNA is TGTGCCAGCTCCTGGACAGGGCCCTCTGGAAACACCATATATTTT. This sequence encodes CASSWTGPSGNTIYF. The rearrangement joins TRBV19 to TRBJ1-3, with 8 nucleotides matching TRBD1. Unmatched junction bases numbered 7, after V lost 9 bases and J lost 0 bases. This CDR3 is 15 amino acids long. Germline CDR1 reads LNHDA; CDR2 reads SQIVND (reference sequence).

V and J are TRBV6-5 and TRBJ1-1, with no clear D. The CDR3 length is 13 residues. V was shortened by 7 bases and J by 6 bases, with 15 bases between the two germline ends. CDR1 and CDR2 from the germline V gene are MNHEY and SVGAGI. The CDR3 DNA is TGTGCCAGCACCATAAGCTCCTGGGCTGAAGCTTTCTTT. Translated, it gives CASTISSWAEAFF.

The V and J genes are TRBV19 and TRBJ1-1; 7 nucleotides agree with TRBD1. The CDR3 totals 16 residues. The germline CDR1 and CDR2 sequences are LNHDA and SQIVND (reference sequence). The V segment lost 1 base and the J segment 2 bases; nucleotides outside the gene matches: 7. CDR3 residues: CASSIGYGTANTEAFF. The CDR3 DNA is TGTGCCAGTAGTATAGGCTACGGGACAGCAAACACTGAAGCTTTCTTT.

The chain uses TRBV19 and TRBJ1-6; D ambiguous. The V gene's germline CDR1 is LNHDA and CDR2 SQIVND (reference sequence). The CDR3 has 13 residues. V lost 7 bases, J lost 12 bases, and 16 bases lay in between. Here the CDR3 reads CASTEGQSRPLHF. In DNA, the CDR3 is TGTGCCAGTACCGAGGGCCAGTCAAGACCCCTCCACTTT.

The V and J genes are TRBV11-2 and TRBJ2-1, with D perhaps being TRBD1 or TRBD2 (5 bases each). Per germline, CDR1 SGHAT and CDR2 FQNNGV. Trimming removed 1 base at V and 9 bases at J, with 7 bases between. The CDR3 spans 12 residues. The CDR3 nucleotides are TGTGCCAGCAGCTTAGGGGGGAGTGAGCAGTTCTTC. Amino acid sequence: CASSLGGSEQFF. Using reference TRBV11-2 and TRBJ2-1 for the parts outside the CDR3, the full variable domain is EAGVAQSPRYKIIEKRQSVAFWCNPISGHATLYWYQQILGQGPKLLIQFQNNGVVDDSQLPKDRFSAERLKGVDSTLKIQPAKLEDSAVYLCASSLGGSEQFFGPGTRLTVL.

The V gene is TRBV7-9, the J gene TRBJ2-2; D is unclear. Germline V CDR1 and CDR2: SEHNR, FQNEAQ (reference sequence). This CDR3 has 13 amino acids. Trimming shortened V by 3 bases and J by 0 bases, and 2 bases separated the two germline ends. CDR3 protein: CASSFTNTGELFF. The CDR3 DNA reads TGTGCCAGCAGCTTCACGAACACCGGGGAGCTGTTTTTT.

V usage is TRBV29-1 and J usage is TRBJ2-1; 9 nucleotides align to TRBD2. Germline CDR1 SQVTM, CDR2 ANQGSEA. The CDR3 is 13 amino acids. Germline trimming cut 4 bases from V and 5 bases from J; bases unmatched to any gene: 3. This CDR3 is CSVVSSGDNEQFF. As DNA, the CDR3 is TGCAGCGTTGTGTCTAGCGGGGACAATGAGCAGTTCTTC.

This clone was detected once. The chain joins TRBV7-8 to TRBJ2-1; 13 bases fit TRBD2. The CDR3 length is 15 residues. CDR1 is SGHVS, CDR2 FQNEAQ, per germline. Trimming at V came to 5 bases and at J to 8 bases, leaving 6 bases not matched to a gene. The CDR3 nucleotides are TGTGCCAGCAGCCCGACTAGCGGGGGGTTCGATGAGCAGTTCTTC. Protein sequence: CASSPTSGGFDEQFF.

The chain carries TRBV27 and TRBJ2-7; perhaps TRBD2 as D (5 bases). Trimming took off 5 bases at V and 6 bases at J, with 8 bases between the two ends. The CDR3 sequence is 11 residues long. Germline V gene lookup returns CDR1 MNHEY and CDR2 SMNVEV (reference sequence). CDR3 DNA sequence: TGTGCCAGCAGTGAGGCGGGCGAGCAGTACTTC. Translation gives CASSEAGEQYF.

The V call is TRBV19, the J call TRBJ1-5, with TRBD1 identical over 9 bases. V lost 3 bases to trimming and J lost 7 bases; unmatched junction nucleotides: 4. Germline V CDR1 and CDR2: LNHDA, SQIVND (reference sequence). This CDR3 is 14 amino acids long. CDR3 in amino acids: CASSMGTGNQPQHF. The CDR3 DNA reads TGTGCCAGTAGTATGGGGACAGGGAACCAGCCCCAGCATTTT. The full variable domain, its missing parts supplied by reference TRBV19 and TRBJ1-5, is DGGITQSPKYLFRKEGQNVTLSCEQNLNHDAMYWYRQDPGQGLRLIYYSQIVNDFQKGDIAEGYSVSREKKESFPLTVTSAQKNPTAFYLCASSMGTGNQPQHFGDGTRLSIL.

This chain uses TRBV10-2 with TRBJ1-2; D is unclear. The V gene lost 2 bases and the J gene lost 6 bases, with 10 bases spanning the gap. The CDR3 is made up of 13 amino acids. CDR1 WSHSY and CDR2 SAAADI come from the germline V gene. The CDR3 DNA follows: TGCGCCAGCAGTGAGGGGTTCGGCCATGGCTACACCTTC. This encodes CASSEGFGHGYTF.

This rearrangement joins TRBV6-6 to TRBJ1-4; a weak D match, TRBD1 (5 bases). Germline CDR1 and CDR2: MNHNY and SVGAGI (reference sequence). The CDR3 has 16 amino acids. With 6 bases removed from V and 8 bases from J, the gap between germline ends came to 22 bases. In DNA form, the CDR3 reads TGTGCCAGCAGCCTTATGCAGGGAGGGGTCCAGGAAAAACTGTTTTTT. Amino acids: CASSLMQGGVQEKLFF.